This TCR beta chain was recovered during a study of blood T cell repertoires in COVID-19 (dated by TCRdb to the early 2020s). With regard to the full study: Samples from collaborators originated in the United States, Italy and Spain and spanned both the acute and convalescent phases of COVID-19. Where HLA class I and class II types were available, the types were taken from metadata supplied by the sample provider, not from assay-based typing. The material from the prospective study consisted of cDNA or gDNA derived from T cells, B-cell-depleted T cells, or PBMCs. Deeply sampled blood TCRbeta repertoires from subjects exposed to, actively infected with, or recovered from COVID-19 were included in the dataset. The repertoires were released in a freely available public database meant as a resource for research on the immune response to SARS-CoV-2. Nearly every sample came with metadata listing a de-identified subject ID, COVID-19 status, age in years and sex. Samples were obtained from the ongoing ImmuneRACE study (first 160 participants) and from about 1,300 subjects provided by 6 global collaborators.

Each collaborating institution followed its own protocols to collect whole blood in K2EDTA tubes. Collaborator samples were shipped for TCRbeta analysis as frozen whole blood, isolated PBMCs, or DNA extracted from either sample type. TCRbeta CDR3 regions were amplified from genomic DNA by means of the immunoSEQ Assay, a bias-controlled multiplex PCR. The source study handled its data this way. Nucleated cell counts per sample were estimated from amplification of reference gene primers within the assay. Sequence reads were collapsed and filtered to measure the absolute abundance of every unique TCRbeta CDR3 rearrangement. Productive Simpson clonality was computed per sample as the square root of Simpson's diversity index over productive rearrangements. TCRdb took over this immuneACCESS table, retaining in-frame rearrangements with V and J assigned. Such tables are incomplete; in checked studies, under half of the missing clones stem from an unresolved V gene, and the remainder is unexplained. V and J calls and clone size follow that table, whereas D and trimming were derived from the DNA. Within this sample are around 70,000 clones, with 85% to 90% of them counted one time only. Around 0.6% of the sample lies in the top ten.

CDR1 and CDR2 were assigned from the germline V gene as SGHRS and YFSETQ. The CDR3 runs 20 amino acids, cysteine and phenylalanine included. CDR3 DNA only is kept here, 60 bases in frame from base 1. Germline trimming amounts to 0 bases on V and 3 bases on J, with 10 as the count of junction bases outside the gene matches. Paper-wide results and their limitations: How much clinical and demographic metadata was included differed by source and by participant, and the metadata was provided uncurated.

On this clone: The antigen it binds to is not known. The sample holds no much larger clone one base away, and base qualities are not on file.

The material sequenced was peripheral blood. The chain couples TRBV5-1 to TRBJ2-2; 14 bases in the middle match TRBD2. The clonotype comes from a man aged 60-69 years with acute or convalescent COVID-19. The sequence in DNA is TGCGCCAGCAGCTTGGTCGGGACTAGCGGGAGATCCCTTGACACCGGGGAGCTGTTTTTT. It encodes CASSLVGTSGRSLDTGELFF.